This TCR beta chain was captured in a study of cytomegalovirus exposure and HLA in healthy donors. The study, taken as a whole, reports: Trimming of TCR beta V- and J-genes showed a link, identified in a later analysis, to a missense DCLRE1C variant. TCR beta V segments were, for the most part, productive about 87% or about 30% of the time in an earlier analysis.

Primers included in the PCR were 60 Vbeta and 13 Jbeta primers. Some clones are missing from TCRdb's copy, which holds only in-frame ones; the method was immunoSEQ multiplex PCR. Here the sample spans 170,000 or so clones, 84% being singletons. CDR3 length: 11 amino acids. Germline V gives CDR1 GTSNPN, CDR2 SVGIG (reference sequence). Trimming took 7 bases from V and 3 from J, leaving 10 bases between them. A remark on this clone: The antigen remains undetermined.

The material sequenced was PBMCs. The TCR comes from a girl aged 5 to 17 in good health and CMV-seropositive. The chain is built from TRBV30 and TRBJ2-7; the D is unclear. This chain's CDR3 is CAYSPGYEQYF. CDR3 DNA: TGTGCCTACTCCCCGGGCTACGAGCAGTACTTC.